A single sample gave rise to the 21 T cell receptor beta chains below, sequenced in a study of response to subunit inactivated influenza vaccine. TCRdb processed the RT-PCR reads anew with MiXCR; each CDR3 protein has one entry. The sample includes 700,000 to 900,000 distinct CDR3 sequences, approximately 21% of them seen just once. The sample was PBMCs from blood, taken roughly 5 days after vaccination. Receptors were obtained from a man between 50 and 59 years old who received an inactivated influenza vaccine.

This clonotype appeared a few times. The chain joins TRBV5-7 to TRBJ1-1; no clear D. TRBV5-7 is an open reading frame whose function is uncertain. Trimming removed 3 bases from V and 1 base from J, with 7 bases in between. The CDR3 has 13 amino acids. CDR3 nucleotides: TGTGCCAGCAGCTGGCAGAGGAACACTGAAGCTTTCTTT. It yields the protein CASSWQRNTEAFF.

This chain uses TRBV18 with TRBJ2-5, with a possible D match to TRBD1 (6 bases). Trimming removed 6 bases from V and 2 bases from J, with 10 bases in between. The V gene's germline CDR1 is KGHSH and CDR2 LQKENI. The CDR3 has 13 residues. CDR3 residues: CASSDRRQETQYF. CDR3 sequence (DNA): TGTGCCAGCTCGGACAGACGACAAGAGACCCAGTACTTC. The variable domain in full, with the rest retrieved from reference TRBV18 and TRBJ2-5, is NAGVMQNPRHLVRRRGQEARLRCSPMKGHSHVYWYRQLPEEGLKFMVYLQKENIIDESGMPKERFSAEFPKEGPSILRIQQVVRGDSAAYFCASSDRRQETQYFGPGTRLLVL.

This clonotype was seen a few times. This chain links TRBV28 with TRBJ1-1, with TRBD1 matching 7 bases. Trimming took 4 bases from V and 0 from J; bases not matched to a gene: 5. Looked up from germline, CDR1 is MDHEN and CDR2 is SYDVKM. The CDR3 runs 15 residues. The DNA of the CDR3 is TGTGCCAGCAGTTGGGGGACAGCTATGAACACTGAAGCTTTCTTT. This encodes CASSWGTAMNTEAFF.

This sequence joins TRBV19 and TRBJ1-1; no clear D gene. V was shortened by 1 base and J by 1 base, with 4 bases between the two germline ends. The CDR3 length is 13 residues. CDR1 and CDR2 (germline): LNHDA, SQIVND (reference sequence). The CDR3 DNA reads as TGTGCCAGTAGTATAGTATGGAACACTGAAGCTTTCTTT. As protein: CASSIVWNTEAFF.

The V call is TRBV7-2, the J call TRBJ2-2, with 7 bases identical to TRBD1. The CDR3 has 14 amino acids. The J segment lost 5 bases and the V segment lost 2 bases, leaving 2 bases of the junction unmatched. Germline loops: CDR1 SGHTA, CDR2 FQGNSA. The CDR3 here is CASSLQQGTGELFF. In nucleotides, the CDR3 is TGTGCCAGCAGCTTACAACAGGGGACCGGGGAGCTGTTTTTT.

This clonotype was observed at least ten times. As DNA, the CDR3 is TGTGCCAGCAGTTCCGGACAGGGACTGGCCAAAAACATTCAGTACTTC. This sequence encodes CASSSGQGLAKNIQYF. The chain is built from TRBV28 and TRBJ2-4; 8 nucleotides agree with TRBD1. V dropped 4 bases and J dropped 1; count of bases not matched to a gene: 6. This CDR3 has 16 residues. CDR1 MDHEN and CDR2 SYDVKM come from the germline V gene.

The rearrangement uses TRBV12-3 or TRBV12-4 and TRBJ1-2; TRBD1 aligns across 10 bases. V lost 6 bases and J lost 6; bases outside the gene matches: 7. The CDR3 has 14 amino acids. DNA of the CDR3: TGTGCCAGCAGCTACGCTGGGACAGGGGATGGCTACACCTTC. The encoded protein is CASSYAGTGDGYTF.

The rearrangement uses TRBV20-1 and TRBJ2-2; D is possibly TRBD1 (5 bases). Germline V gene lookup returns CDR1 DFQATT and CDR2 SNEGSKA (reference sequence). The length of the CDR3 is 13 residues. Trimming removed 1 base from V and 6 bases from J, with 9 bases in between. This CDR3 is CSARVGAAGELFF. In nucleotides, the CDR3 is TGCAGTGCTAGAGTAGGGGCGGCCGGGGAGCTGTTTTTT.

The chain uses TRBV4-3 and TRBJ2-5, with D tentatively TRBD2 (6 bases). V gave up 0 bases and J gave up 3 bases, with 14 bases separating them. Per the germline V gene, CDR1 is LGHNA and CDR2 is YSLEER. There are 16 residues in the CDR3. Written as DNA, the CDR3 is TGCGCCAGCAGCCAAGATCTCGGGGGAGCGGAAGAGACCCAGTACTTC. Translation: CASSQDLGGAEETQYF.

The V call is TRBV7-9, the J call TRBJ2-1, with a weak D call TRBD2 (7 bases). Germline loops: CDR1 SEHNR, CDR2 FQNEAQ (reference sequence). V was cut by 2 bases and J by 6 bases, with 11 bases left in between. The CDR3 totals 14 residues. The chain's CDR3 is CASSLQGRANEQFF. The CDR3 DNA follows: TGTGCCAGCAGCTTACAGGGGAGGGCCAATGAGCAGTTCTTC.

The chain employs TRBV3-1 and TRBJ2-1; D is perhaps TRBD2 (6 bases). This CDR3 comprises 13 residues. Germline values: CDR1 LGHDT, CDR2 YNNKEL (reference sequence). V lost 1 base and J lost 9, with 10 bases in between. This CDR3 reads CASSQGLRGEQFF. The CDR3 bases are TGTGCCAGCAGCCAAGGCTTGCGGGGTGAGCAGTTCTTC.

CDR3 bases: TGCAGCGTAGATGACAGGCAACTCTCCTACAATGAGCAGTTCTTC. Its translation is CSVDDRQLSYNEQFF. The chain recombines TRBV29-1 with TRBJ2-1; D is perhaps TRBD1 (6 bases). CDR1 is SQVTM, CDR2 ANQGSEA, per germline. V lost 6 bases, J lost 0 bases, and 15 bases lay in between. The CDR3 length is 15 residues.

V gene TRBV2 combines with J gene TRBJ2-2, with 10 bases aligning to TRBD2. Looked up from germline, CDR1 is SNHLY and CDR2 is FYNNEI. The CDR3 loop spans 16 amino acids. The V gene end was trimmed by 5 bases and the J gene end by 6 bases; junction bases not matched to a gene: 9. The CDR3 sequence: CASSLAGASGAGELFF. CDR3 DNA: TGTGCCAGCAGTCTAGCGGGGGCCTCAGGAGCCGGGGAGCTGTTTTTT.

In this sample, this clonotype turned up a few times. This chain joins TRBV9 and TRBJ1-4; tentative D call: TRBD1 (6 bases). CDR1 is SGDLS, CDR2 YYNGEE, per germline. The CDR3 loop spans 15 amino acids. V was trimmed by 4 bases and J by 4 bases, leaving 14 bases between them. Here the CDR3 reads CASSISGHLNEKLFF. The CDR3 DNA sequence: TGTGCCAGCAGCATTTCGGGACACCTTAATGAAAAACTGTTTTTT.

There are many counts of this clonotype. The chain employs TRBV5-1 and TRBJ2-1; D is possibly TRBD1 (5 bases). V lost 0 bases to trimming and J lost 3 bases, with 10 bases between them. From germline, CDR1 is SGHRS and CDR2 YFSETQ. The CDR3 loop spans 15 amino acids. The chain's CDR3 is CASSLEGADYNEQFF. The CDR3, as DNA: TGCGCCAGCAGCTTGGAAGGGGCTGACTACAATGAGCAGTTCTTC.

The table lists this clonotype with a few counts. The rearrangement joins TRBV11-2 to TRBJ2-1, with D perhaps matching TRBD2 (6 bases). The CDR3 is 14 residues long. Germline V CDR1 and CDR2: SGHAT, FQNNGV. Trimming took 0 bases from V and 8 from J, leaving 11 bases between them. The CDR3 bases are TGTGCCAGCAGCTTAGAAGGATGGGGGGATGAGCAGTTCTTC. Its translation: CASSLEGWGDEQFF.

This clonotype was observed a handful of times. The gene calls are TRBV15 and TRBJ2-1; D remains unclear. The CDR3 is 13 amino acids. V was clipped by 0 bases and J by 4 bases, with 4 bases between them. CDR1 LNHNV and CDR2 YYDKDF come from the germline V gene (reference sequence). The CDR3 reads CATSREQYNEQFF. CDR3 coding DNA: TGTGCCACCAGCAGAGAACAGTACAATGAGCAGTTCTTC.

The chain has TRBV7-6 and TRBJ2-7; possibly TRBD1 or TRBD2 for D (6 bases each). The CDR3 spans 13 residues. Deletions cut 4 bases from V and 3 bases from J, with 10 bases between. The germline V gene has CDR1 SGHVS and CDR2 FNYEAQ. DNA of the CDR3: TGTGCCAGCAGCTCCGGGGGACACTACGAGCAGTACTTC. Translated, it gives CASSSGGHYEQYF.

Ten or more counts support this clonotype. The chain combines TRBV12-3 or TRBV12-4 with TRBJ2-1, with a tentative D call TRBD1 (6 bases). Trimming shortened V by 7 bases and J by 2 bases, and 15 bases separated the two germline ends. The CDR3 length is 15 residues. CDR3 amino acids: CASTPFYRAYNEQFF. CDR3 sequence (DNA): TGTGCCAGCACCCCTTTCTACAGGGCCTACAATGAGCAGTTCTTC.

CDR3 region: CSAKDGPPNYGYTF. CDR3 sequence (DNA): TGCAGTGCAAAGGACGGTCCCCCTAACTATGGCTACACCTTC. The chain links TRBV20-1 to TRBJ1-2, with D unresolved. This CDR3 is 14 amino acids long. Germline CDR1 DFQATT, CDR2 SNEGSKA (reference sequence). Trimming removed 6 bases from V and 0 bases from J, with 14 bases in between.

The chain uses TRBV7-6 and TRBJ2-2; D is ambiguous. The germline V gene has CDR1 SGHVS and CDR2 FNYEAQ. The CDR3 sequence is 14 residues long. Trimming took 1 base from V and 11 from J, leaving 14 bases between them. The CDR3, as DNA: TGTGCCAGCAGCTTAGACGGTCACCCGAGCGAGCTGTTTTTT. It codes for CASSLDGHPSELFF.